This T cell receptor beta chain was identified in a study of T cell changes during pregnancy in multiple sclerosis. Data came from immunoSEQ multiplex PCR; TCRdb stores just in-frame clones and leaves some out. The sample lists 30,000 to 45,000 clones; around 90% were seen once. Sequenced here: CD4+ T cells from peripheral blood mononuclear cells, sampled after pregnancy. This sequence was found in a female donor in good health, enrolled as a control in a pregnancy study.

CDR3 in DNA: TGTGCCAGCAGTGACGACAGGGCATCGTACGAGCAGTACTTC. This translates into CASSDDRASYEQYF. This chain connects TRBV6-1 to TRBJ2-7, with 7 bases matching TRBD1. The V gene end was trimmed by 3 bases and the J gene end by 4 bases; junction bases not matched to a gene: 6. The CDR3 extends over 14 amino acids. Germline CDR1 and CDR2: MNHNS and SASEGT.